A selection of T cell receptor beta chains follows, all from one sample in a study of T cells in Graves' hyperthyroidism and ophthalmopathy. TCRdb recomputed calls from the multiplex PCR reads with MiXCR, one row per CDR3 protein. The data contain over 500,000 distinct CDR3 sequences, about 16% of them seen just once; the ten biggest clones take up about 31%. Sequencing used blood. These receptors were collected from a woman aged 30 to 39 with Graves' ophthalmopathy. The CDR3 runs from the conserved cysteine through the conserved F or W. Each record gives: clone size, D gene, J gene, V gene, CDR3 DNA, CDR3 protein. D genes are given only for firm matches. Size is omitted from some rows. Given values are once, few, many or a class for expanded clones.

clone_size: few; d_call: TRBD1; j_call: TRBJ1-3; v_call: TRBV4-1; cdr3_nt: TGCGCCAGCAGCCAAGTTCCAGGGGGCTCTTCTGGAAACACCATATATTTT; cdr3_aa: CASSQVPGGSSGNTIYF
clone_size: .; d_call: .; j_call: TRBJ2-4; v_call: TRBV10-1; cdr3_nt: TGCGCCAGCAGTGTTGGTAGCGTAACCAAAAACATTCAGTACTTC; cdr3_aa: CASSVGSVTKNIQYF
clone_size: many; d_call: .; j_call: TRBJ2-3; v_call: TRBV7-6; cdr3_nt: TGTGCCAGCAGCTTTAATATAGGAGCCACAGATACGCAGTATTTT; cdr3_aa: CASSFNIGATDTQYF
clone_size: many; d_call: .; j_call: TRBJ1-5; v_call: TRBV11-2; cdr3_nt: TGTGCCAGCAGCTTAGGGGTCAATCAGCCCCAGCATTTT; cdr3_aa: CASSLGVNQPQHF
clone_size: few; d_call: .; j_call: TRBJ1-5; v_call: TRBV20-1; cdr3_nt: TGCAGTGCTTCCCCAGGAGGGGATCAGCCCCAGCATTTT; cdr3_aa: CSASPGGDQPQHF
clone_size: .; d_call: .; j_call: TRBJ1-5; v_call: TRBV10-2; cdr3_nt: TGCGCCAGCAGTGACGCTTTGGATCAGCCCCAGCATTTT; cdr3_aa: CASSDALDQPQHF
clone_size: many; d_call: .; j_call: TRBJ2-7; v_call: TRBV5-1; cdr3_nt: TGCGCCAGCAGCCGGGACCTCACCTACGAGCAGTACTTC; cdr3_aa: CASSRDLTYEQYF
clone_size: many; d_call: .; j_call: TRBJ2-3; v_call: TRBV7-8; cdr3_nt: TGTGCCAGCAGCTTAAATGGACCGCACGGCACAGATACGCAGTATTTT; cdr3_aa: CASSLNGPHGTDTQYF
clone_size: few; d_call: .; j_call: TRBJ2-1; v_call: TRBV5-6; cdr3_nt: TGTGCCAGCAGCACCGGGGAGGCTAATGAGCAGTTCTTC; cdr3_aa: CASSTGEANEQFF
clone_size: .; d_call: .; j_call: TRBJ2-3; v_call: TRBV5-1; cdr3_nt: TGCGCCAGCAGCTTGGCCGTAACGGGAGCAGATACGCAGTATTTT; cdr3_aa: CASSLAVTGADTQYF
clone_size: many; d_call: .; j_call: TRBJ2-3; v_call: TRBV10-1; cdr3_nt: TGTGCCAGCAGCGATGGACAGAGCACAGATACGCAGTATTTT; cdr3_aa: CASSDGQSTDTQYF
clone_size: .; d_call: .; j_call: TRBJ2-7; v_call: TRBV27; cdr3_nt: TGTGCCAGCAGTTTAACCCAGAACTACGAGCAGTACTTC; cdr3_aa: CASSLTQNYEQYF
clone_size: .; d_call: .; j_call: TRBJ1-5; v_call: TRBV12-3/TRBV12-4; cdr3_nt: TGTGCCAGCAGTTTGGGTGACAGGCCCGGTCAGCCCCAGCATTTT; cdr3_aa: CASSLGDRPGQPQHF
clone_size: .; d_call: TRBD1; j_call: TRBJ2-7; v_call: TRBV10-3; cdr3_nt: TGTGCCATCAGTGACCCACTGGGGACAGGAAGTTTTGTCCACGAGCAGTACTTC; cdr3_aa: CAISDPLGTGSFVHEQYF
clone_size: few; d_call: .; j_call: TRBJ1-2; v_call: TRBV4-3; cdr3_nt: TGCGCCAGCAGCCAAGTTGGGGGGGCGACGGGCTACACCTTC; cdr3_aa: CASSQVGGATGYTF
clone_size: many; d_call: TRBD2; j_call: TRBJ2-2; v_call: TRBV3-1; cdr3_nt: TGTGCCAGCAGCCAAGCGGCGGGAGCCGGGGAGCTGTTTTTT; cdr3_aa: CASSQAAGAGELFF
clone_size: many; d_call: .; j_call: TRBJ2-3; v_call: TRBV20-1; cdr3_nt: TGCAGGGGAGGTAGCACAGATACGCAGTATTTT; cdr3_aa: CRGGSTDTQYF
clone_size: .; d_call: .; j_call: TRBJ1-2; v_call: TRBV6-5; cdr3_nt: TGTGCCAGCAGTTCCCCTGGGGGAGCTAACTATGGCTACACCTTC; cdr3_aa: CASSSPGGANYGYTF
clone_size: many; d_call: .; j_call: TRBJ2-1; v_call: TRBV12-5; cdr3_nt: TGTGCTAGTGGTTTAGCAACACCGCGTGGTGAGCAGTTCTTC; cdr3_aa: CASGLATPRGEQFF
clone_size: many; d_call: TRBD2; j_call: TRBJ2-3; v_call: TRBV28; cdr3_nt: TGTGCCAGCAGTCTACTAGCGGGAGGCCCCACAGATACGCAGTATTTT; cdr3_aa: CASSLLAGGPTDTQYF
clone_size: many; d_call: TRBD2; j_call: TRBJ2-7; v_call: TRBV28; cdr3_nt: TGTGCCAGCAGTTTCGGGCTGACTAGCGAGGCCTACGAGCAGTACTTC; cdr3_aa: CASSFGLTSEAYEQYF
clone_size: many; d_call: TRBD2; j_call: TRBJ2-5; v_call: TRBV9; cdr3_nt: TGTGCCAGCAGCGTATCTGCGGGAGGACAAGAGACCCAGTACTTC; cdr3_aa: CASSVSAGGQETQYF
clone_size: few; d_call: .; j_call: TRBJ2-7; v_call: TRBV27; cdr3_nt: TGTGCCAGCAGTTCCCTTGGGCAGGTGACCTACGAGCAGTACTTC; cdr3_aa: CASSSLGQVTYEQYF
clone_size: .; d_call: TRBD1; j_call: TRBJ1-1; v_call: TRBV29-1; cdr3_nt: TGCAGCGTTCTGACAGGGCGATCGAACACTGAAGCTTTCTTT; cdr3_aa: CSVLTGRSNTEAFF
clone_size: many; d_call: TRBD1; j_call: TRBJ1-1; v_call: TRBV5-1; cdr3_nt: TGCGCCAGCAATACAGGGGAAATGAACACTGAAGCTTTCTTT; cdr3_aa: CASNTGEMNTEAFF
clone_size: many; d_call: .; j_call: TRBJ1-1; v_call: TRBV20-1; cdr3_nt: TGCAGTGCTAGAGATAGTGGCGGGCTCGGAAGTGATGCTTTCTTT; cdr3_aa: CSARDSGGLGSDAFF
clone_size: .; d_call: .; j_call: TRBJ1-2; v_call: TRBV30; cdr3_nt: TGTACCTGGACAGTGGGCGCAGGCTATGGCTACACCTTC; cdr3_aa: CTWTVGAGYGYTF
clone_size: .; d_call: .; j_call: TRBJ2-2; v_call: TRBV7-2; cdr3_nt: TGTGCCAGCAGCCACCTGAGGAACACCGGGGAGCTGTTTTTT; cdr3_aa: CASSHLRNTGELFF
clone_size: many; d_call: .; j_call: TRBJ2-5; v_call: TRBV5-4; cdr3_nt: TGTGCCAGCAGCGGGCGGGGTGGAGGGGTCCAAGAGACCCAGTACTTC; cdr3_aa: CASSGRGGGVQETQYF
clone_size: .; d_call: TRBD1; j_call: TRBJ2-2; v_call: TRBV10-3; cdr3_nt: TGTGCCATCAGAACGGACAGGGCCAACACCGGGGAGCTGTTTTTT; cdr3_aa: CAIRTDRANTGELFF
clone_size: many; d_call: TRBD1; j_call: TRBJ1-2; v_call: TRBV28; cdr3_nt: TGTGCCAGCAGTTTAGGACAGGGGGCATATGGCTACACCTTC; cdr3_aa: CASSLGQGAYGYTF
clone_size: .; d_call: .; j_call: TRBJ2-1; v_call: TRBV7-9; cdr3_nt: TGTGCCAGCGCCTTAGCGGCCTCCTACAATGAGCAGTTCTTC; cdr3_aa: CASALAASYNEQFF
clone_size: .; d_call: TRBD2; j_call: TRBJ2-7; v_call: TRBV6-2/TRBV6-3; cdr3_nt: TGTGCCAGCAGTTACTCGAAGGGACTAGCGGGAACCCGGAGTGGCGAGCAGTACTTC; cdr3_aa: CASSYSKGLAGTRSGEQYF
clone_size: many; d_call: .; j_call: TRBJ2-3; v_call: TRBV6-1; cdr3_nt: TGTGCCAGCACTGATGTTGGAGACACAGATACGCAGTATTTT; cdr3_aa: CASTDVGDTDTQYF
clone_size: many; d_call: TRBD1; j_call: TRBJ1-1; v_call: TRBV12-3/TRBV12-4; cdr3_nt: TGTGCCAGCTCTAAGGGGGCGGTCACTGAAGCTTTCTTT; cdr3_aa: CASSKGAVTEAFF
clone_size: many; d_call: .; j_call: TRBJ2-3; v_call: TRBV20-1; cdr3_nt: TGCAGTGCTAGAGAAGATCTCGGCACAGATACGCAGTATTTT; cdr3_aa: CSAREDLGTDTQYF
clone_size: many; d_call: TRBD1; j_call: TRBJ2-1; v_call: TRBV11-2; cdr3_nt: TGTGCCAGCAGCTTACTGGCGGGACAGGGCTACAATGAGCAGTTCTTC; cdr3_aa: CASSLLAGQGYNEQFF
clone_size: few; d_call: TRBD2; j_call: TRBJ2-1; v_call: TRBV10-3; cdr3_nt: TGTGCCATCAGTCAAGGACTAGCGGGAGGGCGTGAGCAGTTCTTC; cdr3_aa: CAISQGLAGGREQFF
clone_size: few; d_call: TRBD2; j_call: TRBJ2-4; v_call: TRBV29-1; cdr3_nt: TGCAGCGTTGTATATCTTAGCGGGAACATTCAGTACTTC; cdr3_aa: CSVVYLSGNIQYF
clone_size: many; d_call: TRBD1; j_call: TRBJ1-2; v_call: TRBV3-1; cdr3_nt: TGTGCCAGCAGCATCCGGACAGGTTCAAACTATGGCTACACCTTC; cdr3_aa: CASSIRTGSNYGYTF
clone_size: .; d_call: TRBD1; j_call: TRBJ1-5; v_call: TRBV5-5; cdr3_nt: TGTGCCAGCAGTTTACAGGGGGCTGGGCCCCAGCATTTT; cdr3_aa: CASSLQGAGPQHF
clone_size: .; d_call: .; j_call: TRBJ1-2; v_call: TRBV7-9; cdr3_nt: TGTGCCAGCAGCTTTGACAGCTATGGCTACACCTTC; cdr3_aa: CASSFDSYGYTF
clone_size: few; d_call: .; j_call: TRBJ2-3; v_call: TRBV27; cdr3_nt: TGTGCCACCCGGGCCTCTCCAAGTTCGGGCACAGATACGCAGTATTTT; cdr3_aa: CATRASPSSGTDTQYF
clone_size: many; d_call: TRBD1; j_call: TRBJ2-5; v_call: TRBV11-2; cdr3_nt: TGTGCCAGCAGCCCCGGGACAGGAGAGACCCAGTACTTC; cdr3_aa: CASSPGTGETQYF
clone_size: many; d_call: .; j_call: TRBJ1-2; v_call: TRBV30; cdr3_nt: TGTGCCTGGAGTGTACCCCACTATGGCTACACCTTC; cdr3_aa: CAWSVPHYGYTF
clone_size: many; d_call: .; j_call: TRBJ2-3; v_call: TRBV28; cdr3_nt: TGTGCCAGCAGCCTACCCTCTCTCAGGGAGCGGATCACAGATACGCAGTATTTT; cdr3_aa: CASSLPSLRERITDTQYF
clone_size: many; d_call: TRBD1; j_call: TRBJ1-1; v_call: TRBV11-2; cdr3_nt: TGTGCCAGCAGCTTACGGTTGGACAGGGGCATGAACACTGAAGCTTTCTTT; cdr3_aa: CASSLRLDRGMNTEAFF
clone_size: many; d_call: TRBD2; j_call: TRBJ2-1; v_call: TRBV15; cdr3_nt: TGTGCCACCAGCCCGGGACTAGCGGGACTCCCCTACAATGAGCAGTTCTTC; cdr3_aa: CATSPGLAGLPYNEQFF
clone_size: .; d_call: .; j_call: TRBJ1-1; v_call: TRBV19; cdr3_nt: TGTGCCAGTAGTATCGGTCGCGGGGAAGCTTTCTTT; cdr3_aa: CASSIGRGEAFF
clone_size: many; d_call: .; j_call: TRBJ1-1; v_call: TRBV2; cdr3_nt: TGTGCCACTGTTAGAAATCCTACTGAAGCTTTCTTT; cdr3_aa: CATVRNPTEAFF
clone_size: many; d_call: .; j_call: TRBJ1-3; v_call: TRBV11-2; cdr3_nt: TGTGCCAGCAGCTTTATGTGGGGTCCTGGAAACACCATATATTTT; cdr3_aa: CASSFMWGPGNTIYF